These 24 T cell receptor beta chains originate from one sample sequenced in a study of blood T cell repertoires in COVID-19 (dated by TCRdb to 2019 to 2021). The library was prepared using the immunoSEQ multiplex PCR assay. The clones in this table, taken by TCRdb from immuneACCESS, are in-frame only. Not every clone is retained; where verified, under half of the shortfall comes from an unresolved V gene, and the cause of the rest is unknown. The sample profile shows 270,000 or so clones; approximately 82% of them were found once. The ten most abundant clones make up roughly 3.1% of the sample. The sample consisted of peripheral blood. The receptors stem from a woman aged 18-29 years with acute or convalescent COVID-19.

CDR3 residues: CASSSAQIRGTEAFF. The CDR3 bases are TGTGCCAGCAGCTCAGCCCAGATCAGGGGGACTGAAGCTTTCTTT. This chain connects TRBV28 to TRBJ1-1; TRBD1 agrees at 7 bases. The CDR3 covers 15 residues. Germline CDR1 reads MDHEN; CDR2 reads SYDVKM. The junction had 12 bases not matched to a gene; V was cut back by 6 bases and J by 5 bases.

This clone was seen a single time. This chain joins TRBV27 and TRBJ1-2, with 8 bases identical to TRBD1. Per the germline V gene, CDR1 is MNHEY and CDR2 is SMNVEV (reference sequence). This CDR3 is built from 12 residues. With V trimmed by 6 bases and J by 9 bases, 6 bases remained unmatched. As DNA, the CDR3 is TGTGCCAGCAGAAACCCAGGGGGCCGCTACACCTTC. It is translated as CASRNPGGRYTF.

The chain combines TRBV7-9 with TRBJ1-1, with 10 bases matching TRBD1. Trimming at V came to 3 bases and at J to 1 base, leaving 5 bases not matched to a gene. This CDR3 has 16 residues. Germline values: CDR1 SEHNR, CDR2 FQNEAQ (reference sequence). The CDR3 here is CASSFGQGVGNTEAFF. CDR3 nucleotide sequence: TGTGCCAGCAGCTTCGGACAGGGGGTGGGGAACACTGAAGCTTTCTTT.

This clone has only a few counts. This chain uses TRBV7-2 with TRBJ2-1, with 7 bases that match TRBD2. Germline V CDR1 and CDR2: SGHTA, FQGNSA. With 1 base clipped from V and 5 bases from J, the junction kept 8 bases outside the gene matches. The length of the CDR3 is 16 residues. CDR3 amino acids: CASSLDAGVIDNEQFF. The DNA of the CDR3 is TGTGCCAGCAGCTTAGATGCGGGAGTAATAGACAATGAGCAGTTCTTC. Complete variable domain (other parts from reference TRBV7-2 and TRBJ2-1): GAGVSQSPSNKVTEKGKDVELRCDPISGHTALYWYRQSLGQGLEFLIYFQGNSAPDKSGLPSDRFSAERTGGSVSTLTIQRTQQEDSAVYLCASSLDAGVIDNEQFFGPGTRLTVL.

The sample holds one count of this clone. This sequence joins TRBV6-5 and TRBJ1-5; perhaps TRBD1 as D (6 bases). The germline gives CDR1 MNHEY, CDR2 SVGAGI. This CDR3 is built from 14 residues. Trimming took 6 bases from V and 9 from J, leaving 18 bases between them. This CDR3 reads CASSRTGTSPPQHF. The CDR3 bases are TGTGCCAGCAGCCGCACCGGGACAAGTCCGCCCCAGCATTTT.

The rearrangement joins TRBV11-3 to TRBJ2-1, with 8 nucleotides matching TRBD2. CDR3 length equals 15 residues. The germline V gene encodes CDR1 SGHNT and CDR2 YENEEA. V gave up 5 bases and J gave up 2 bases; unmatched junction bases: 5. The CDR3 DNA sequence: TGTGCCAGCAGCCCGACTAGCGCTACCTACAATGAGCAGTTCTTC. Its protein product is CASSPTSATYNEQFF. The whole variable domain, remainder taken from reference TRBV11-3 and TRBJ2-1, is EAGVVQSPRYKIIEKKQPVAFWCNPISGHNTLYWYLQNLGQGPELLIRYENEEAVDDSQLPKDRFSAERLKGVDSTLKIQPAELGDSAVYLCASSPTSATYNEQFFGPGTRLTVL.

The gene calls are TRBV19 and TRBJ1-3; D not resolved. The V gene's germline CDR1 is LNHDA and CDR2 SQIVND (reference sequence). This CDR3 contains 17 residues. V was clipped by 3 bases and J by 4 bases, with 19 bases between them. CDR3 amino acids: CASSIQTMGGFGNTIYF. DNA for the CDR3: TGTGCCAGTAGTATCCAAACCATGGGAGGGTTCGGAAACACCATATATTTT.

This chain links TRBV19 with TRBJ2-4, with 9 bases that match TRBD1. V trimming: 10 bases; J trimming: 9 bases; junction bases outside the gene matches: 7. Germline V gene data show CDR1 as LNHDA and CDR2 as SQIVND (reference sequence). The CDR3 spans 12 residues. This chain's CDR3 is CATQQGAGIQYF. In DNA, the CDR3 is TGTGCCACCCAACAGGGGGCGGGCATTCAGTACTTC.

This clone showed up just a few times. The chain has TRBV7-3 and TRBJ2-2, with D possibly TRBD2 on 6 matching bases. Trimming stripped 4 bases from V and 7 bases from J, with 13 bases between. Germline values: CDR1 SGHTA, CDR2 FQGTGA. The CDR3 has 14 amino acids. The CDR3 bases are TGTGCCAGCAGCTCCGGGACTCGGGGCGGGGAGCTGTTTTTT. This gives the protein CASSSGTRGGELFF.

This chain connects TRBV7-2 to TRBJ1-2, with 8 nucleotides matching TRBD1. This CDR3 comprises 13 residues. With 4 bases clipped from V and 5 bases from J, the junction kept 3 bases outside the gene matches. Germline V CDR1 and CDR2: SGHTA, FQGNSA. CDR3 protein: CASSSTGGYGYTF. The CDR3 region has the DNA TGTGCCAGCAGCTCCACAGGGGGATATGGCTACACCTTC.

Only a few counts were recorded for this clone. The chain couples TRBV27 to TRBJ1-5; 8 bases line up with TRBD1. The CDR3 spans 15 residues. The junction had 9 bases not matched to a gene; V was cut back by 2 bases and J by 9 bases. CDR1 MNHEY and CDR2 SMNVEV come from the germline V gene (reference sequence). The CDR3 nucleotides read TGTGCCAGCAGTTTACTTGGACAGGGCAAGTGGCCCCAGCATTTT. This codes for CASSLLGQGKWPQHF.

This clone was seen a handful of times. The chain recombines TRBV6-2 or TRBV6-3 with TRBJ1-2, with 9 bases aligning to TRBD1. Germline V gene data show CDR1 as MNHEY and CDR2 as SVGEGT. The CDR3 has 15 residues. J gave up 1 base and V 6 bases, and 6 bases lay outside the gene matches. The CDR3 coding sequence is TGTGCCAGCAGCGAACAGGGGGCGCGTAACTATGGCTACACCTTC. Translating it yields CASSEQGARNYGYTF.

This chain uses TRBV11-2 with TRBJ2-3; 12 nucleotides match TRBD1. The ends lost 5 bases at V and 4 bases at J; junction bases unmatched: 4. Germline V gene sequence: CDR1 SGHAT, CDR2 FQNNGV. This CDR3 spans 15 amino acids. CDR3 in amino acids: CASSLGQGASDTQYF. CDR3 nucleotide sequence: TGTGCCAGCAGCCTGGGACAGGGGGCGTCAGATACGCAGTATTTT.

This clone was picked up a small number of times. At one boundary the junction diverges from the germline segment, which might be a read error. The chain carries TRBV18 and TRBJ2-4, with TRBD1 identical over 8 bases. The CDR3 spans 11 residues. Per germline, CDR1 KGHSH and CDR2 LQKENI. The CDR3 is CASSSPRDRTF. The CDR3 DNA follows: TGTGCCAGCTCAAGCCCCCGGGACAGGACTTTC. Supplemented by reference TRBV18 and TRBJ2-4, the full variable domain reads NAGVMQNPRHLVRRRGQEARLRCSPMKGHSHVYWYRQLPEEGLKFMVYLQKENIIDESGMPKERFSAEFPKEGPSILRIQQVVRGDSAAYFCASSSPRDRTFGAGTRLSVL.

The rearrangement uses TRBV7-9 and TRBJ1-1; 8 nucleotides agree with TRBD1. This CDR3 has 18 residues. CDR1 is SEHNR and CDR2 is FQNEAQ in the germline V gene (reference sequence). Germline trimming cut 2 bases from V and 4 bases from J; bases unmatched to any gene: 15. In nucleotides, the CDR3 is TGTGCCAGCAGCTTACTGGCAATTAGGACAGGGATAGGCACTGAAGCTTTCTTT. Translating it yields CASSLLAIRTGIGTEAFF.

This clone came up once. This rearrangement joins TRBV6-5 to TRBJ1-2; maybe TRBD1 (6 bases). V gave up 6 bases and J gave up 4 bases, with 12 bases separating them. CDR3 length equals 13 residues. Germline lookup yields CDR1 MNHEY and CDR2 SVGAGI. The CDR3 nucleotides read TGTGCCAGCAGACAACAGGGTAGCTATGGCTACACCTTC. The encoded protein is CASRQQGSYGYTF.

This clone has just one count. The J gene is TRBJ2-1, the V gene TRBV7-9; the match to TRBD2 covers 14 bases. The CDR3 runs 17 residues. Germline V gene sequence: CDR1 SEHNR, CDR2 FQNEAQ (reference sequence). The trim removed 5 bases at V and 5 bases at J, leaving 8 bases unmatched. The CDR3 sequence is CASSKGLAGGLNNEQFF. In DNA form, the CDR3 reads TGTGCCAGCAGCAAAGGACTAGCGGGAGGCCTAAACAATGAGCAGTTCTTC.

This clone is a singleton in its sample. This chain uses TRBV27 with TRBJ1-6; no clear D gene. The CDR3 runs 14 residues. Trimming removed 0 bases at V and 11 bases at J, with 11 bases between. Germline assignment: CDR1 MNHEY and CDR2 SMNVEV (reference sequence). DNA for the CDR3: TGTGCCAGCAGTTTATCGCCCCAGGATCCACCCCTCCACTTT. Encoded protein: CASSLSPQDPPLHF.

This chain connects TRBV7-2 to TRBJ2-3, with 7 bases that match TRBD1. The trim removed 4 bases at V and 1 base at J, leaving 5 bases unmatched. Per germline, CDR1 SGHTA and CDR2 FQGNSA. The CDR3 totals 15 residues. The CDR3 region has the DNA TGTGCCAGCAGCTCAGGGGGTGTGGGCACAGATACGCAGTATTTT. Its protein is CASSSGGVGTDTQYF. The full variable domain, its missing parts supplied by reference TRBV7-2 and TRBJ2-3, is GAGVSQSPSNKVTEKGKDVELRCDPISGHTALYWYRQSLGQGLEFLIYFQGNSAPDKSGLPSDRFSAERTGGSVSTLTIQRTQQEDSAVYLCASSSGGVGTDTQYFGPGTRLTVL.

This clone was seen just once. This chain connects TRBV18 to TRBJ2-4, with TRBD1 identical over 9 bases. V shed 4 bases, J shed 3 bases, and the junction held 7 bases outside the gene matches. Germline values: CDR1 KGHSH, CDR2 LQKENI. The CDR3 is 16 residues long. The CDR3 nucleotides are TGTGCCAGCTCACTCCTTGGGGACAGGGTCAAAAACATTCAGTACTTC. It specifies CASSLLGDRVKNIQYF. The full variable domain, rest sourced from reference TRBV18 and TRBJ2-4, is NAGVMQNPRHLVRRRGQEARLRCSPMKGHSHVYWYRQLPEEGLKFMVYLQKENIIDESGMPKERFSAEFPKEGPSILRIQQVVRGDSAAYFCASSLLGDRVKNIQYFGAGTRLSVL.

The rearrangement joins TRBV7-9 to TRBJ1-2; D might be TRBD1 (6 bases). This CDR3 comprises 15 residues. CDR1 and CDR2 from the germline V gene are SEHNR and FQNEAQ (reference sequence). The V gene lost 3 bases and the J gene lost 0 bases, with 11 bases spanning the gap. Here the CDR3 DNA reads TGTGCCAGCAGCTTTGGACAGTTAACTAACTATGGCTACACCTTC. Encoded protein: CASSFGQLTNYGYTF.

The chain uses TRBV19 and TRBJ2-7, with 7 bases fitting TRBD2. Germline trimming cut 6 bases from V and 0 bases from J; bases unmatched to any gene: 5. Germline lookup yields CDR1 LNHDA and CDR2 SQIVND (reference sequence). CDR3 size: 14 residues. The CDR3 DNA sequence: TGTGCCAGTAGCAAGCGGGGTAGCTCCTACGAGCAGTACTTC. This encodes CASSKRGSSYEQYF. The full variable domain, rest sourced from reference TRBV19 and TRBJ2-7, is DGGITQSPKYLFRKEGQNVTLSCEQNLNHDAMYWYRQDPGQGLRLIYYSQIVNDFQKGDIAEGYSVSREKKESFPLTVTSAQKNPTAFYLCASSKRGSSYEQYFGPGTRLTVT.

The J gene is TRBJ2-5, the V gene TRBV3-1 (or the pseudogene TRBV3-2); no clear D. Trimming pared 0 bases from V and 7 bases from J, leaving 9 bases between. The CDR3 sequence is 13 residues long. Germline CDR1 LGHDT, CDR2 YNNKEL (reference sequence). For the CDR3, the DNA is TGTGCCAGCAGCCAAGATCGCGTTAGGACCCAGTACTTC. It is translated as CASSQDRVRTQYF.

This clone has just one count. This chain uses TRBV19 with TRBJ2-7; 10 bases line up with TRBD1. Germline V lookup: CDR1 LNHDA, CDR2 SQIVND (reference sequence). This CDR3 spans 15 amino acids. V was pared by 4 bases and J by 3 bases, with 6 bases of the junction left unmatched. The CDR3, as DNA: TGTGCCAGTAGTAGGGCCGGGACAGGGGACTACGAGCAGTACTTC. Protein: CASSRAGTGDYEQYF.